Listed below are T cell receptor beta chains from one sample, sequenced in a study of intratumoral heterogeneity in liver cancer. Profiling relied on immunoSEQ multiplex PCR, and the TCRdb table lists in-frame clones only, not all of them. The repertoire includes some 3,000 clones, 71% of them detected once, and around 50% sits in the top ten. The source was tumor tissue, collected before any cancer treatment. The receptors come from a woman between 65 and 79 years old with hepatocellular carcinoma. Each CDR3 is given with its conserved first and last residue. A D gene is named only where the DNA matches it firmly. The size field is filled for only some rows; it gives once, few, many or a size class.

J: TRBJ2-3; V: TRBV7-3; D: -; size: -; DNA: TGTGCCAGCAGTCCTACTTACCCCCGGGAAGGCACAGATACGCAGTATTTT; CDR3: CASSPTYPREGTDTQYF
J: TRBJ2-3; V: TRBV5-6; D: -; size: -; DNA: TGTGCCAGCAGCTTGTTCCGGGAGTTCGCAGATACGCAGTATTTT; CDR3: CASSLFREFADTQYF
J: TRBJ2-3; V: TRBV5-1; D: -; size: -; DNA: TGCGCCAGCAGCTTGGAACAGGTCCTCACAGATACGCAGTATTTT; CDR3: CASSLEQVLTDTQYF
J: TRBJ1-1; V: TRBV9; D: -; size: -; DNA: TGTGCCAGCAGCCAACAGGGACCGGGGAACACTGAAGCTTTCTTT; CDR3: CASSQQGPGNTEAFF
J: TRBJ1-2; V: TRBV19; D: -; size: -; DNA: TGTGCCAGTAGTATCCGGCTCTATGGCTACACCTTC; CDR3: CASSIRLYGYTF
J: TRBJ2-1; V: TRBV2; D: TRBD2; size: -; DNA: TGTGCCAGCAGTGACCCCAAGTCGGGGGGGCAAAGCTCCTACAATGAGCAGTTCTTC; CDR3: CASSDPKSGGQSSYNEQFF
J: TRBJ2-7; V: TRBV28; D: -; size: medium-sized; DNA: TGTGCCAGCACAAACCCTCGTGGGAAGCAGTACTTC; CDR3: CASTNPRGKQYF
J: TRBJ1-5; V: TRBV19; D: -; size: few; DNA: TGTGCCAGTACGCTGGGGCAGAGAAATCAGCCCCAGCATTTT; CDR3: CASTLGQRNQPQHF
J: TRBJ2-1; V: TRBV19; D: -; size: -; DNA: TGTGCCAGTAGTATAGTAGGGTACGGCTACAATGAGCAGTTCTTC; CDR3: CASSIVGYGYNEQFF
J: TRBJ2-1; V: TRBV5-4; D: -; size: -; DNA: TGTGCCAGCAGCTTGGGGGGTAGCCTCGAGCAGTTCTTC; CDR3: CASSLGGSLEQFF
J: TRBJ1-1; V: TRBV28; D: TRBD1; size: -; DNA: TGTGCCAGCAGTTTGGGCAGGGGGCCGAACACTGAAGCTTTCTTT; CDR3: CASSLGRGPNTEAFF
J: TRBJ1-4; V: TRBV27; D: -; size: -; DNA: TGTGCCAGCATGTCGTGGAAAGAAAAACTGTTTTTT; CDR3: CASMSWKEKLFF
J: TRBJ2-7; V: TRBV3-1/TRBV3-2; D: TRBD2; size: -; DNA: TGTGCCAGCAGTTTTGAACTAGCGGGAGTAGGCGAGCAGTACTTC; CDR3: CASSFELAGVGEQYF
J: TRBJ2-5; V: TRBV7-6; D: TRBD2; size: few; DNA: TGTGCCAGCAGCTTAGTTAGCGGGAGGGTACAAGAGACCCAGTACTTC; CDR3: CASSLVSGRVQETQYF